This T cell receptor beta chain was recorded in a study of blood T cell repertoires in COVID-19. About the research overall: The origin of the acute and convalescent COVID-19 samples was the United States, Italy and Spain.

Germline CDR1 MNHNY, CDR2 SVGAGI (reference sequence). The CDR3 totals 14 residues. Trimming cost V 1 base and J 2 bases, with 7 bases left between them. Assay used: immunoSEQ multiplex PCR; TCRdb lists only in-frame clones, some missing. The sample has about 77,000 clones; more than 90% are singletons. The sequenced sample consisted of peripheral blood. The chain couples TRBV6-6 to TRBJ2-3; no reliable D call. The sequence was obtained from an elderly woman with active or convalescent COVID-19. In DNA form, the CDR3 reads TGTGCCAGCAGTTACTACATTTACACAGATACGCAGTATTTT. Translating gives CASSYYIYTDTQYF.